The 5 T cell receptor beta chains listed next were all sequenced from one sample in a study of T cells after yellow fever vaccination. Using its own MiXCR run on the 5' RACE reads, TCRdb lists one record per CDR3 protein. This table has about 10,000 distinct CDR3 sequences, around 4.8% appearing once. The input for sequencing was PBMCs, either bulk or a sorted T-cell subset (CD4+, CD8+, memory, or dextramer-sorted; not recorded which), taken about 2 weeks after the first yellow fever vaccination. These TCRs come from a man younger than 35 who received the YFV17D yellow fever vaccine.

There are many counts of this clonotype. The chain carries TRBV7-3 and TRBJ2-2; 7 bases are a match to TRBD1. Looked up from germline, CDR1 is SGHTA and CDR2 is FQGTGA. Trimming took 6 bases from V and 1 from J; bases not matched to a gene: 8. The CDR3 runs to 16 residues. The chain's CDR3 is CASSRAGTENTGELFF. The DNA of the CDR3 is TGTGCCAGCAGTCGAGCCGGGACAGAGAACACCGGGGAGCTGTTTTTT.

This clonotype was detected ten times or more. The chain is built from TRBV5-4 and TRBJ2-7; D is unresolved. Germline CDR1 and CDR2: SGHNT and YYREEE (reference sequence). V lost 5 bases and J lost 0, with 12 bases in between. The CDR3 covers 14 residues. The CDR3: CASSGRHSSYEQYF. The CDR3 DNA reads TGTGCCAGCAGTGGACGCCACAGCTCCTACGAGCAGTACTTC.

This clonotype showed up many times. The J gene is TRBJ1-1, the V gene TRBV7-2, with D unclear. Trimming pared 3 bases from V and 0 bases from J, leaving 11 bases between. Germline lookup yields CDR1 SGHTA and CDR2 FQGNSA. CDR3 length: 15 amino acids. Here the CDR3 reads CASSFFSGMNTEAFF. The CDR3 region has the DNA TGTGCCAGCAGCTTCTTCTCGGGCATGAACACTGAAGCTTTCTTT.

This clonotype was seen ten or more times. The germline gene is not matched at one end of the junction; a read error may be the cause. V and J are TRBV7-7 and TRBJ1-5; the match to TRBD1 covers 7 bases. The germline V gene encodes CDR1 SSHAT and CDR2 FNYEAQ (reference sequence). The length of the CDR3 is 16 residues. The CDR3 DNA reads TGTGCTAGCAGCCCTAGCAAAAGACAGGGTATACAGCCCCAGCATTTT. Translated, it gives CASSPSKRQGIQPQHF.

The sample holds many counts of this clonotype. The chain recombines TRBV7-2 with TRBJ2-3; D perhaps matches TRBD2 (5 bases). Looked up from germline, CDR1 is SGHTA and CDR2 is FQGNSA. CDR3 length: 14 residues. V shed 3 bases and J shed 6 bases, with 13 bases lying between them. CDR3 region: CASSFERGLDTQYF. The CDR3 DNA reads TGTGCCAGCAGCTTTGAGCGCGGGTTGGATACGCAGTATTTT.